The clone carrying this T cell receptor beta chain was seen only a few times. Its target is not known. Time point noted: patch test 2, 6 weeks after DPC sensitization. Treatment: therapeutic diphenylcyclopropenone sensitization with weekly scalp DPC. The source of the sample is a study of human T cells and chemical hapten exposure. Study-level points and caveats: Having alopecia, the donors may differ immunologically from healthy people.

Looked up from germline, CDR1 is MNHNY and CDR2 is SVGAGI (reference sequence). The CDR3 is made up of 16 amino acids. V lost 0 bases and J 1 base, leaving 12 bases between the germline ends. TCRdb processed the RACE reads anew with MiXCR; each CDR3 protein has one entry. Here the sample spans 140,000 or so distinct CDR3 sequences, about 12% being singletons. This specimen consisted of whole blood, obtained in connection with sensitization to the hapten diphenylcyclopropenone (DPC). This sequence was found in a woman in her 50s with alopecia areata. Some clones in this sample may be carry-over from other donors' samples. V is TRBV6-6 and J is TRBJ1-1; weak D call: TRBD1 (5 bases). The CDR3 is CASSYSKGPGNTEAFF. DNA for the CDR3: TGTGCCAGCAGTTACTCGAAGGGACCGGGGAACACTGAAGCTTTCTTT.